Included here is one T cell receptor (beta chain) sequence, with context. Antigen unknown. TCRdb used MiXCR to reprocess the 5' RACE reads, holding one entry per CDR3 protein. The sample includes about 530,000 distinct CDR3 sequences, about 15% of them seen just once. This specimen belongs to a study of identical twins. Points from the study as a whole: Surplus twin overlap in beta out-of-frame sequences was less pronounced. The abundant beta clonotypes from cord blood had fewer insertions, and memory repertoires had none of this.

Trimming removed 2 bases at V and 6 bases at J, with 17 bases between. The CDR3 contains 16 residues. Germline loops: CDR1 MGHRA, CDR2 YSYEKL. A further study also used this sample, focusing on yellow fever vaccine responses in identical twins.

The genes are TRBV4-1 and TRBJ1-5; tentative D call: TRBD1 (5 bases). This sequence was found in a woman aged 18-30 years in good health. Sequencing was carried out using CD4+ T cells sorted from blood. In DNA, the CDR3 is TGCGCCAGCAGCCAACCCGGGGGTGTTAGAGGTCAGCCCCAGCATTTT. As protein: CASSQPGGVRGQPQHF.